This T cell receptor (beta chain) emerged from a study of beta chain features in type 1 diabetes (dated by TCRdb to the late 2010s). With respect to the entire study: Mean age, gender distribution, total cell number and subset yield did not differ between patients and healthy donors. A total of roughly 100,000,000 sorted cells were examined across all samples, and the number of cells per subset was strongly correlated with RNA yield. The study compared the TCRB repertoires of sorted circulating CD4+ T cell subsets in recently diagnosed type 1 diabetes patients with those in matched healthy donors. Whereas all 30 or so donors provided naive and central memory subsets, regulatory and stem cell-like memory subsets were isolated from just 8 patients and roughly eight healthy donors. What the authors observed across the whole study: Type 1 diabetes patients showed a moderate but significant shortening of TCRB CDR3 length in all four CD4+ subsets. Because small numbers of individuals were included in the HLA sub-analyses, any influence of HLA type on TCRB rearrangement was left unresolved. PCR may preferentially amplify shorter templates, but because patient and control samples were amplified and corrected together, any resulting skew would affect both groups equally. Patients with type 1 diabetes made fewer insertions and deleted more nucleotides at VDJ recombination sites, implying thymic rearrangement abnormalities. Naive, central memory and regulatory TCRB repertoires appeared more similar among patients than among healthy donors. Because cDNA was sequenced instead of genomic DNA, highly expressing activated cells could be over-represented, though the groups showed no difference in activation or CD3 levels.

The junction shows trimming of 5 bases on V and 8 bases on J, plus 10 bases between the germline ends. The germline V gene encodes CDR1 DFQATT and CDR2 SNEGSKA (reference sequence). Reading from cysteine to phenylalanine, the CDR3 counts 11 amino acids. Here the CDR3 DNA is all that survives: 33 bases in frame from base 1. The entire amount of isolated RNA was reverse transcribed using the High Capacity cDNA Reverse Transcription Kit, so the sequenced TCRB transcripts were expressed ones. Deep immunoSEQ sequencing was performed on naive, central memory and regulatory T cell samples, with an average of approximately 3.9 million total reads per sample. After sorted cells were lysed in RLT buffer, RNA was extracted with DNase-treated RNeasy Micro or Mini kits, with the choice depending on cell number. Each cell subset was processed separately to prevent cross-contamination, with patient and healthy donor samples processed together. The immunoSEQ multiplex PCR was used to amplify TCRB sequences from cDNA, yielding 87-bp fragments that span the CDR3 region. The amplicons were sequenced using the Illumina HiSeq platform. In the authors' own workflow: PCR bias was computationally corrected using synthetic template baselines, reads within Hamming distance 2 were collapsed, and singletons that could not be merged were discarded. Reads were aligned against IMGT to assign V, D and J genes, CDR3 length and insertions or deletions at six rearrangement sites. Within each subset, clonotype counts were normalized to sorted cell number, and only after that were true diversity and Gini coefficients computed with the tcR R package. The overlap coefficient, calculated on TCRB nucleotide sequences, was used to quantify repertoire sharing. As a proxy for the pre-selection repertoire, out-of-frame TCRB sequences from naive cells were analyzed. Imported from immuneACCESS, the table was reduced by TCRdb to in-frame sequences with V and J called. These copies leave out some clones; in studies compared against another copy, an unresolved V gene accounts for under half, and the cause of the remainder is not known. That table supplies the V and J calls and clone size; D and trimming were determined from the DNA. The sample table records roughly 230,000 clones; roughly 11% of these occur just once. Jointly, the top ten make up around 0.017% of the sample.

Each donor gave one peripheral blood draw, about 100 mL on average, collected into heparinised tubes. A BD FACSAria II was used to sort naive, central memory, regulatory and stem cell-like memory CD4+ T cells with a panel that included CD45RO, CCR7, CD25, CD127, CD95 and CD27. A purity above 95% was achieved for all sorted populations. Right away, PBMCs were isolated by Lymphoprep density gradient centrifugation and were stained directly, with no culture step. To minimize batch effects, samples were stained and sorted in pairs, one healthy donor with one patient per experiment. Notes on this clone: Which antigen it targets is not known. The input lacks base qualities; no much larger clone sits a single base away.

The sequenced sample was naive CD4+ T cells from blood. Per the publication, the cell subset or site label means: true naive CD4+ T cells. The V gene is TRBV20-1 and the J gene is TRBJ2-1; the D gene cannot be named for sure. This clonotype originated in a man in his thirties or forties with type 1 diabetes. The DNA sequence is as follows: TGCAGTGCTCCGTTACTACATGAGCAGTTCTTC. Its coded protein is CSAPLLHEQFF.